The rows below give T cell receptor beta chains drawn from one sample of a study of blood T cells in healthy people across ages. TCRdb reanalysed the 5' RACE reads using MiXCR and keeps one entry per CDR3 protein. The sample consists of approximately 900,000 distinct CDR3 sequences, roughly 28% of them appearing once. The sample was also reused in another study, on T cells of mothers and their children.

The source material was blood. All receptors come from a woman aged 40 to 55 in good health. Both conserved end residues are part of each CDR3. A D gene is named only where the DNA matches it firmly. Size is omitted from some rows. Given values are once, few, many or a class for expanded clones.

D	J	V	size	DNA	CDR3
.	TRBJ2-1	TRBV7-9	.	TGTGCCAGCCATCGGAGTGATCAGTCTAGCTCCTACAATGAGCAGTTCTTC	CASHRSDQSSSYNEQFF
TRBD1	TRBJ1-6	TRBV3-1	.	TGTGCCAGCAGTCAGACGGACAGGCGATATAATTCACCCCTCCACTTT	CASSQTDRRYNSPLHF
.	TRBJ2-3	TRBV27	many	TGTGCCAGCAGTCCACACTTGGAAGATACGCAGTATTTT	CASSPHLEDTQYF
TRBD1	TRBJ2-5	TRBV6-6	few	TGTGCCAGCAACCGTGTTGGACAGGGCGAGACCCAGTACTTC	CASNRVGQGETQYF
.	TRBJ2-3	TRBV7-3	few	TGTGCCAGCAGCTTAGGGCGAGAGCTAGTCACAGATACGCAGTATTTT	CASSLGRELVTDTQYF
TRBD1	TRBJ2-5	TRBV28	medium-sized	TGTGCCAGCAGGCCGGGACAGGGGCGCAAGGAGACCCAGTACTTC	CASRPGQGRKETQYF
TRBD1	TRBJ1-2	TRBV5-1	many	TGCGCCAGCAGCCAAGGGACAGCCTTGGGCTACACCTTC	CASSQGTALGYTF
TRBD2	TRBJ2-5	TRBV9	few	TGTGCCAGCAGCGTAGGGCTGAACGGGGGGAAACAAGAGACCCAGTACTTC	CASSVGLNGGKQETQYF
.	TRBJ2-4	TRBV28	.	TGTGCCTGCAGTCCCACAGGGTTAGCCAAAAACATTCAGTACTTC	CACSPTGLAKNIQYF
.	TRBJ2-1	TRBV7-6	.	TGTGCCAGCAGCCACCTAACGAACAATGAGCAGTTCTTC	CASSHLTNNEQFF
.	TRBJ1-2	TRBV28	many	TGTGCCAGCAGCCAAGCGCAGGGAAAAGGCTACACCTTC	CASSQAQGKGYTF
TRBD2	TRBJ2-3	TRBV19	.	TGTGCCAGTAGTTGGACTAGCGGACCCCGAGATACGCAGTATTTT	CASSWTSGPRDTQYF
.	TRBJ2-3	TRBV9	.	TGTGCCAGCAGCCCAGGACTCTTCGGGGGCACAGATACGCAGTATTTT	CASSPGLFGGTDTQYF
.	TRBJ2-6	TRBV28	.	TGTGCCAGCAGTTCCGCCGGCTCTGGGGCCAACGTCCTGACTTTC	CASSSAGSGANVLTF
TRBD1	TRBJ2-3	TRBV5-1	many	TGCGCCAGCAGCCCTCTGGGACAGGGAATCACAGATACGCAGTATTTT	CASSPLGQGITDTQYF
TRBD1	TRBJ2-7	TRBV12-3/TRBV12-4	.	TGTGCCAGCAGTGGGGGACAGGGGCAGCCCCAGTGCTTC	CASSGGQGQPQCF
.	TRBJ2-6	TRBV7-9	.	TGTGCCGGCAGCTCCCAACAGTGGAACTCTGGGGCCAACGTCCTGACTTTC	CAGSSQQWNSGANVLTF
TRBD1	TRBJ2-7	TRBV7-8	.	TGTACCAGCAGCTGGGCCGGGACAGGGGCCGCATACGAGCAGTACTTC	CTSSWAGTGAAYEQYF
TRBD2	TRBJ2-3	TRBV10-3	.	TGTGCCATCAGATCTAGCGGGGGTAGCACAGATACGCAGTATTTT	CAIRSSGGSTDTQYF
.	TRBJ1-2	TRBV6-6	few	TGTGCCAGCAGTTACTCGATCGGCAACACCTTC	CASSYSIGNTF
.	TRBJ2-5	TRBV6-5	many	TGTGCCAGCAGTTACGGGTTGGGGGTGGGAGAGACCCAGTACTTC	CASSYGLGVGETQYF
TRBD1	TRBJ1-6	TRBV7-2	.	TGTGCCAGCAGCTTAGGACAGGGCCATAATTCACCCCTCCACTTT	CASSLGQGHNSPLHF
.	TRBJ1-2	TRBV12-3/TRBV12-4	.	TGTGCCAGCAGTCTCTGGGGGGATGGCTACACCTTC	CASSLWGDGYTF
TRBD2	TRBJ2-5	TRBV2	few	TGTGCCAGCAGTGAATTGACTAGCCTTGAGACCCAGTACTTC	CASSELTSLETQYF
.	TRBJ1-1	TRBV12-3/TRBV12-4	.	TGTGCCAGCAGTCGAAAAGAGAACACTGAAGCTTTCTTT	CASSRKENTEAFF
TRBD1	TRBJ2-7	TRBV28	few	TGTGCCAGCATCGACAGGGGTGGCTACGAGCAGTACTTC	CASIDRGGYEQYF
TRBD2	TRBJ2-1	TRBV15	.	TGTGCCACCAGCAGAGTGGGGGGGAACAATGAGCAGTTCTTC	CATSRVGGNNEQFF
.	TRBJ1-5	TRBV28	.	TGTGCCAGCAAACGAGAGAGCGGTCAGCCCCGGCATTTT	CASKRESGQPRHF
.	TRBJ2-3	TRBV18	.	TGTGCCAGCCCAGCAGAAGGGAGCACAGATACGCAGTATTTT	CASPAEGSTDTQYF
.	TRBJ2-3	TRBV20-1	.	TGCAGTGCTACTCGTGGGGGGCACAGCACAGATACGCAGTATTTT	CSATRGGHSTDTQYF
.	TRBJ1-5	TRBV2	many	TGTGCCAGCAGTCTCGGTTTGGGCAATCAGCCCCAGCATTTT	CASSLGLGNQPQHF
TRBD1	TRBJ1-1	TRBV4-3	few	TGCGCCAGCAGCCAAGACTCGAGACAGGGGAACACTGAAGCTTTCTTT	CASSQDSRQGNTEAFF
.	TRBJ2-5	TRBV20-1	few	TGCAGTGCTAGAAACCCACGAGGGGGTGAGACCCAGTACTTC	CSARNPRGGETQYF
.	TRBJ2-2	TRBV5-1	.	TGCGCCAGCAGCCTCAGGGCGGGGCGGAACACCGGGGAGCTGTTTTTT	CASSLRAGRNTGELFF
.	TRBJ1-2	TRBV6-5	many	TGTGCCAGCAGTTGGGAGTCGGACGGTTCTGAGGGATACACCTTC	CASSWESDGSEGYTF
TRBD1	TRBJ2-7	TRBV7-4	many	TGTGCCAGCAGCCCTAAGACAGGGGATTGCGAGCAGTACTTC	CASSPKTGDCEQYF